The 31 T cell receptor beta chains given below trace back to one sample, sequenced in a study of blood T cell repertoires in COVID-19. TCRdb's table, derived via immunoSEQ multiplex PCR, lists solely in-frame clones and lacks some. The table records almost 400,000 clones, 88% of them present only once. The sequencing input was PBMCs or T cells enriched from blood (not recorded which). The source is a woman in her twenties or thirties with acute COVID-19.

The genes are TRBV14 and TRBJ2-1; D is undetermined. V lost 0 bases, J lost 4 bases, and 13 bases lay in between. The CDR3 length is 16 residues. Per germline, CDR1 SGHDN and CDR2 FVKESK. The CDR3 region has the DNA TGTGCCAGCAGCCAAGATTCGACGACTGCGTACAATGAGCAGTTCTTC. Encoded protein: CASSQDSTTAYNEQFF.

In this sample, this clone turned up a few times. The chain's CDR3 is CASLGQNSGNTIYF. The CDR3, as DNA: TGTGCCAGCTTGGGACAGAACTCTGGAAACACCATATATTTT. The V gene is TRBV7-9, the J gene TRBJ1-3; 7 bases agree with TRBD1. Germline V lookup: CDR1 SEHNR, CDR2 FQNEAQ (reference sequence). The V and J ends lost 8 bases and 0 bases, in that order; junction bases with no gene match: 4. The CDR3 has 14 residues.

The rearrangement links TRBV9 to TRBJ1-1, with D unresolved. The CDR3 runs to 14 residues. V was shortened by 1 base and J by 2 bases, with 9 bases between the two germline ends. Germline V gives CDR1 SGDLS, CDR2 YYNGEE. This CDR3 is CASSVIQTNTEAFF. Here the CDR3 DNA reads TGTGCCAGCAGCGTAATCCAGACTAACACTGAAGCTTTCTTT.

J is TRBJ1-5 and V is TRBV19; D is unclear. The CDR3 loop spans 14 amino acids. Trimming pared 2 bases from V and 0 bases from J, leaving 5 bases between. Germline-derived CDR1 and CDR2 are LNHDA and SQIVND (reference sequence). CDR3 sequence reads: CASSITHSNQPQHF. The CDR3 nucleotides read TGTGCCAGTAGTATAACACATAGCAATCAGCCCCAGCATTTT.

The chain employs TRBV2 and TRBJ2-7; maybe TRBD1 (6 bases). The ends were cut back, 6 bases at V and 1 base at J, with 16 bases in the middle. Germline V gene data show CDR1 as SNHLY and CDR2 as FYNNEI. The CDR3 covers 15 residues. The CDR3, as DNA: TGTGCCAGCAGGAAGAGACAGGAGGCGTCCTACGAGCAGTACTTC. This sequence encodes CASRKRQEASYEQYF.

The chain couples TRBV9 to TRBJ2-1, with 7 bases that match TRBD2. Germline trimming cut 0 bases from V and 5 bases from J; bases unmatched to any gene: 5. CDR1 and CDR2 from the germline V gene are SGDLS and YYNGEE. The CDR3 spans 15 residues. This CDR3 reads CASSVDWGGNNEQFF. The CDR3 region has the DNA TGTGCCAGCAGCGTAGATTGGGGGGGAAACAATGAGCAGTTCTTC.

The chain is built from TRBV3-1 (or the pseudogene TRBV3-2) and TRBJ1-2; possibly TRBD1 for D (6 bases). Trimming removed 2 bases at V and 8 bases at J, with 12 bases between. The germline V gene encodes CDR1 LGHDT and CDR2 YNNKEL (reference sequence). This CDR3 comprises 13 residues. Here the CDR3 reads CASSQRGGRGYTF. As DNA, the CDR3 is TGTGCCAGCAGCCAACGTGGGGGCAGGGGCTACACCTTC.

The genes are TRBV6-6 and TRBJ1-2, with TRBD1 matching over 8 bases. The CDR3 is made up of 14 amino acids. From germline, CDR1 is MNHNY and CDR2 SVGAGI (reference sequence). V was clipped by 6 bases and J by 8 bases; unmatched bases: 11. CDR3 loop: CASSHRNGQGGYTF. DNA for the CDR3: TGTGCCAGCAGCCACAGAAACGGACAGGGCGGCTACACCTTC.

J is TRBJ1-1 and V is TRBV7-2; 7 bases fit TRBD1. The CDR3 sequence is 15 residues long. Germline lookup yields CDR1 SGHTA and CDR2 FQGNSA. V shed 5 bases and J 6 bases; nucleotides not matched to a gene: 12. Here the CDR3 DNA reads TGTGCCAGCAGCCCCGGACTTTACAGGGGAGCTGAAGCTTTCTTT. Protein: CASSPGLYRGAEAFF.

This chain connects TRBV6-5 to TRBJ1-6; 7 bases are a match to TRBD1. The CDR3 runs 14 residues. The junction had 7 bases not matched to a gene; V was cut back by 7 bases and J by 7 bases. The V gene's germline CDR1 is MNHEY and CDR2 SVGAGI. The CDR3 nucleotides are TGTGCCAGCACTTTAGACAGGGTGAATTCACCCCTCCACTTT. It encodes CASTLDRVNSPLHF.

In the case of this clone: Other DNA variants within this sample encode the same CDR3. V usage is TRBV30 and J usage is TRBJ2-7, with D uncertain. Trimming shortened V by 3 bases and J by 1 base, and 7 bases separated the two germline ends. Germline values: CDR1 GTSNPN, CDR2 SVGIG (reference sequence). The CDR3 extends over 12 amino acids. This chain's CDR3 is CAWSGASYEQYF. DNA of the CDR3: TGTGCCTGGAGCGGAGCGTCCTACGAGCAGTACTTC.

The chain links TRBV12-3 or TRBV12-4 to TRBJ1-2; D is unclear. The V and J ends lost 5 bases and 1 base respectively, with 8 bases between them. This CDR3 has 13 amino acids. The CDR3 nucleotides are TGTGCCAGCAGTAACAGTTATAACTATGGCTACACCTTC. This sequence encodes CASSNSYNYGYTF.

The chain employs TRBV2 and TRBJ2-1, with D maybe TRBD1 (6 bases). V lost 2 bases and J lost 3, with 14 bases in between. CDR1 SNHLY and CDR2 FYNNEI come from the germline V gene. The CDR3 is 16 amino acids. The CDR3 protein is CASSERGQPIYNEQFF. CDR3 DNA sequence: TGTGCCAGCAGTGAACGTGGACAGCCAATCTACAATGAGCAGTTCTTC.

The chain employs TRBV6-1 and TRBJ2-2; D call uncertain. Germline CDR1 MNHNS, CDR2 SASEGT. The CDR3 is 16 amino acids. V was clipped by 4 bases and J by 4 bases, with 16 bases between them. CDR3 residues: CASSARDRRVTGELFF. For the CDR3, the DNA is TGTGCCAGCAGTGCAAGAGACCGTCGGGTCACCGGGGAGCTGTTTTTT.

The gene calls are TRBV6-2 or TRBV6-3 and TRBJ1-1; D might be TRBD1 (6 bases). Trimming cost V 4 bases and J 1 base, with 16 bases left between them. The CDR3 totals 16 residues. CDR1 is MNHEY and CDR2 is SVGEGT in the germline V gene. This CDR3 is CASSSLPGRGNTEAFF. In DNA form, the CDR3 reads TGTGCCAGCAGTTCCCTACCTGGCAGGGGGAACACTGAAGCTTTCTTT.

In this sample, this clone turned up a few times. One end of the junction fails to match germline, which may point to a read error. The chain uses TRBV6-5 and TRBJ1-3; 8 bases are shared with TRBD1. CDR3 length equals 12 residues. CDR1 MNHEY and CDR2 SVGAGI come from the germline V gene. The CDR3 nucleotides read TGTGCCAGCAGTTACAACCGGGACAGGTTAACCTTT. It encodes CASSYNRDRLTF.

The rearrangement uses TRBV30 and TRBJ1-1; perhaps TRBD1 as D (5 bases). V lost 3 bases and J 0 bases, leaving 11 bases between the germline ends. Looked up from germline, CDR1 is GTSNPN and CDR2 is SVGIG (reference sequence). The CDR3 is 14 amino acids. Here the CDR3 reads CAWSLTGVNTEAFF. CDR3 sequence (DNA): TGTGCCTGGAGCTTGACGGGGGTGAACACTGAAGCTTTCTTT.

The genes are TRBV6-2 or TRBV6-3 and TRBJ1-4, with 9 positions matching TRBD1. This CDR3 is built from 19 residues. V trimming: 2 bases; J trimming: 3 bases; junction bases outside the gene matches: 13. Germline V gene data show CDR1 as MNHEY and CDR2 as SVGEGT. CDR3 sequence: CASSYGTGGSREANEKLFF. The DNA of the CDR3 is TGTGCCAGCAGTTACGGCACAGGGGGCTCGAGAGAGGCTAATGAAAAACTGTTTTTT.

The chain recombines TRBV19 with TRBJ1-4; D uncertain. Per the germline V gene, CDR1 is LNHDA and CDR2 is SQIVND (reference sequence). Between the trimmed V and J ends, which lost 5 bases and 4 bases, there was a span of 14 bases. This CDR3 contains 15 residues. The CDR3 region has the DNA TGTGCCAGTAGTTTCGTGGTGGAGGTTAATGAAAAACTGTTTTTT. It codes for CASSFVVEVNEKLFF.

Here the CDR3 DNA reads TGTGCCAGCAGCGTAGGTGTCGAGAGTTACGAGCAGTACTTC. Its translation is CASSVGVESYEQYF. The rearrangement joins TRBV9 to TRBJ2-7; D gene unclear. CDR3 size: 14 residues. Germline V gene data show CDR1 as SGDLS and CDR2 as YYNGEE. V was trimmed by 0 bases and J by 4 bases, leaving 11 bases between them.

This clone has more than one count but fewer than ten. The chain couples TRBV13 to TRBJ2-3; D gene uncertain. The V gene lost 0 bases and the J gene lost 0 bases, with 7 bases spanning the gap. The CDR3 has 15 residues. Germline V gives CDR1 PRHDT, CDR2 FYEKMQ (reference sequence). The CDR3 loop is CASSLGSASTDTQYF. Written as DNA, the CDR3 is TGTGCCAGCAGCTTAGGAAGCGCCAGCACAGATACGCAGTATTTT.

This clone was detected a few times. The chain uses TRBV5-1 and TRBJ2-3; 8 positions agree with TRBD1. Looked up from germline, CDR1 is SGHRS and CDR2 is YFSETQ. The CDR3 covers 16 residues. The trim removed 4 bases at V and 2 bases at J, leaving 9 bases unmatched. The CDR3 region has the DNA TGCGCCAGCAGCCTTCGGACAGGGAGGATCACAGATACGCAGTATTTT. As protein: CASSLRTGRITDTQYF.

This chain's CDR3 is CASSQDASGGAPYNEQFF. CDR3 nucleotides: TGCGCCAGCAGCCAAGATGCTAGCGGGGGGGCGCCCTACAATGAGCAGTTCTTC. This rearrangement joins TRBV4-3 to TRBJ2-1, with TRBD2 matching over 12 bases. Trimming cost V 0 bases and J 2 bases; bases outside gene matches: 5. Germline V gene lookup returns CDR1 LGHNA and CDR2 YSLEER. CDR3 length: 18 amino acids.

This clone has only a few counts. The chain links TRBV18 to TRBJ2-3, with 10 bases matching TRBD2. Trimming took 5 bases from V and 1 from J; bases not matched to a gene: 6. CDR1 and CDR2 (germline): KGHSH, LQKENI. The CDR3 is 16 residues long. The CDR3 nucleotides are TGTGCCAGCTCAACTTTAGCGGGGGGCCGCACAGATACGCAGTATTTT. Protein sequence: CASSTLAGGRTDTQYF.

The CDR3 region is CAISGQVTPNEKLFF. In nucleotides, the CDR3 is TGTGCCATCAGTGGGCAGGTCACCCCTAATGAAAAACTGTTTTTT. The chain has TRBV10-3 and TRBJ1-4; no clear D gene. CDR3 length: 15 residues. The V end was cut by 4 bases, the J end by 3 bases, with 12 bases between. CDR1 is ENHRY and CDR2 is SYGVKD in the germline V gene.

The rearrangement links TRBV9 to TRBJ2-7, with TRBD2 matching 7 bases. The V gene end was trimmed by 0 bases and the J gene end by 0 bases; junction bases not matched to a gene: 3. The CDR3 covers 15 residues. Germline assignment: CDR1 SGDLS and CDR2 YYNGEE. The CDR3 nucleotides are TGTGCCAGCAGCGTAGGGAGCGGGAACTCCTACGAGCAGTACTTC. This codes for CASSVGSGNSYEQYF.

The V and J genes are TRBV2 and TRBJ2-3; 15 bases line up with TRBD2. Germline lookup yields CDR1 SNHLY and CDR2 FYNNEI. The ends lost 8 bases at V and 6 bases at J; junction bases unmatched: 6. The CDR3 contains 15 residues. CDR3 DNA sequence: TGTGCCAGCCGAGGACTAGCGGGGGGGAAGGATACGCAGTATTTT. Its translation is CASRGLAGGKDTQYF. The full variable domain, completed using reference TRBV2 and TRBJ2-3, is EPEVTQTPSHQVTQMGQEVILRCVPISNHLYFYWYRQILGQKVEFLVSFYNNEISEKSEIFDDQFSVERPDGSNFTLKIRSTKLEDSAMYFCASRGLAGGKDTQYFGPGTRLTVL.

This clone was found a few times. The chain joins TRBV7-8 to TRBJ1-2; D may be TRBD1 (6 bases). The CDR3 length is 17 residues. With 1 base removed from V and 5 bases from J, the gap between germline ends came to 20 bases. Germline loops: CDR1 SGHVS, CDR2 FQNEAQ. CDR3 nucleotide sequence: TGTGCCAGCAGCTTAGTTATCCGACCGACAGGACAATATGGCTACACCTTC. This gives the protein CASSLVIRPTGQYGYTF.

The chain has TRBV2 and TRBJ2-5; 7 bases match TRBD1. Germline V gives CDR1 SNHLY, CDR2 FYNNEI. V lost 8 bases and J lost 3; bases outside the gene matches: 12. The CDR3 has 15 residues. CDR3 in amino acids: CASRQGWSPKETQYF. For the CDR3, the DNA is TGTGCCAGCCGACAGGGATGGTCCCCGAAAGAGACCCAGTACTTC. Complete variable domain (other parts from reference TRBV2 and TRBJ2-5): EPEVTQTPSHQVTQMGQEVILRCVPISNHLYFYWYRQILGQKVEFLVSFYNNEISEKSEIFDDQFSVERPDGSNFTLKIRSTKLEDSAMYFCASRQGWSPKETQYFGPGTRLLVL.

This clone was seen a single time. CDR3: CASSQGPSGGANTGELFF. For the CDR3, the DNA is TGCGCCAGCAGCCAAGGGCCTAGCGGGGGGGCGAACACCGGGGAGCTGTTTTTT. The chain recombines TRBV4-3 with TRBJ2-2; 12 nucleotides line up with TRBD2. V trimming: 1 base; J trimming: 0 bases; junction bases outside the gene matches: 3. The germline V gene encodes CDR1 LGHNA and CDR2 YSLEER. The CDR3 is 18 residues long.

The rearrangement links TRBV6-5 to TRBJ1-2, with TRBD1 matching 7 bases. CDR1 and CDR2 (germline): MNHEY, SVGAGI. The V gene end was trimmed by 7 bases and the J gene end by 8 bases; junction bases not matched to a gene: 7. The CDR3 length is 12 residues. Here the CDR3 reads CASIAQGEGYTF. The CDR3 nucleotides read TGTGCCAGCATAGCGCAGGGGGAAGGCTACACCTTC.